The entry below gives a single T cell receptor beta chain sequence along with its context. Some clones are missing from TCRdb's copy, which holds only in-frame ones; the method was immunoSEQ multiplex PCR. The table has about 280,000 clones, about 87% seen once. The sample is drawn from a study of blood T cell repertoires in COVID-19. This CDR3 region has 17 residues. The germline gives CDR1 LNHDA, CDR2 SQIVND (reference sequence). V shed 3 bases, J shed 6 bases, and the junction held 12 bases outside the gene matches. The sequence was collected from a woman in her 30s with acute COVID-19. J is TRBJ2-1 and V is TRBV19; 9 bases agree with TRBD1. The sequencing sample was made of PBMCs or T cells enriched from blood (not recorded which). CDR3 sequence (DNA): TGTGCCAGTAGTATGGACAGGGGTCCTAACCTCCTCAATGAGCAGTTCTTC. It is translated as CASSMDRGPNLLNEQFF.